The T cell receptor beta chain described here comes from a study of blood T cell repertoires in COVID-19. Study-wide context: The United States, Italy and Spain supplied acute and convalescent COVID-19 samples. T cells, B-cell-depleted T cells, or PBMCs supplied cDNA or gDNA.

In the original processing: Estimation of nucleated cell counts was performed using reference gene primer amplification. This table comes from immunoSEQ multiplex PCR, and its TCRdb copy is limited to in-frame clones, with some not included. That table supplies the V and J calls and clone size; D and trimming were determined from the DNA. The sample has 250,000 to 300,000 clones; roughly nine tenths are singletons. Trimming cost V 1 base and J 10 bases, with 13 bases left between them. The CDR3 contains 13 residues. The V gene's germline CDR1 is SEHNR and CDR2 FQNEAQ (reference sequence). Specimen: peripheral blood. The clonotype comes from a man between 18 and 35 years old with active or convalescent COVID-19. The rearrangement links TRBV7-9 to TRBJ2-5; D might be TRBD2 (5 bases). The CDR3 DNA sequence: TGTGCCAGCAGCTTAGTGGATCCGGGAAGCCAGTACTTC. Protein: CASSLVDPGSQYF.